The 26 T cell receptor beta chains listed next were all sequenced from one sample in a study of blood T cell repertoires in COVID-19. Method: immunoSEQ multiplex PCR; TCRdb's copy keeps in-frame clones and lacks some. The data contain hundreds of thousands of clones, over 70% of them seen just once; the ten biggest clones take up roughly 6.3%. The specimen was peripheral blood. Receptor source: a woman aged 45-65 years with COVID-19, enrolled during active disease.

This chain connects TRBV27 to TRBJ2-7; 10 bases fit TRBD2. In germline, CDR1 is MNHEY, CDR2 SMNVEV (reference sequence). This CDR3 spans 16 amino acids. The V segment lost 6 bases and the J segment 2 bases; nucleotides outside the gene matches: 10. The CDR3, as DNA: TGTGCCAGCAGCACACTTCCTAGCGGGGGTACCTACGAGCAGTACTTC. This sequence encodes CASSTLPSGGTYEQYF.

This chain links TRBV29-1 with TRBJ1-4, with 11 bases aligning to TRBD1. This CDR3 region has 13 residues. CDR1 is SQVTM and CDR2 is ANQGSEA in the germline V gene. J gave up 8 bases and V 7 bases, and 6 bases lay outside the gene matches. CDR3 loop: CSARTGGMEKLFF. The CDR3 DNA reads TGCAGCGCCAGGACAGGGGGCATGGAAAAACTGTTTTTT.

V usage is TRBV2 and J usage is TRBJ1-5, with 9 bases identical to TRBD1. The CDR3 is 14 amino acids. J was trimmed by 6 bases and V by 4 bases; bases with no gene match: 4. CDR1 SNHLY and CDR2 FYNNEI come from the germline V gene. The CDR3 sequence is CASSGGTGPQPQHF. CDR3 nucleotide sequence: TGTGCCAGCAGTGGGGGGACAGGGCCTCAGCCCCAGCATTTT.

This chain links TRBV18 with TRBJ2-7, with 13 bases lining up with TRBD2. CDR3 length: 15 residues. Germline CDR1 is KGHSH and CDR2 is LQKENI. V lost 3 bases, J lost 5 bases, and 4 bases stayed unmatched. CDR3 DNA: TGTGCCAGCTCACCGGGGACTAGCGGGATCAACGAGCAGTACTTC. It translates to CASSPGTSGINEQYF.

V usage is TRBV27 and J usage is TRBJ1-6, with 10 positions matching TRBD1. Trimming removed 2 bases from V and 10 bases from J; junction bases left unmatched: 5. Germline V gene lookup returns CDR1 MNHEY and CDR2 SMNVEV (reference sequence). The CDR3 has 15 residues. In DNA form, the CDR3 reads TGTGCCAGCAGTTTAGAGGGACAGGGGTACTCACCCCTCCACTTT. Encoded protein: CASSLEGQGYSPLHF.

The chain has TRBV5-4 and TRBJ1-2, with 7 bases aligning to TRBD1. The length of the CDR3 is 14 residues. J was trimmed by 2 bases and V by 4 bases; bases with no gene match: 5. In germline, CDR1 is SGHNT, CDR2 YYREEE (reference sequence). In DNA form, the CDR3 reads TGTGCCAGCAGCCCAAGGGGACAGAACTATGGCTACACCTTC. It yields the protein CASSPRGQNYGYTF. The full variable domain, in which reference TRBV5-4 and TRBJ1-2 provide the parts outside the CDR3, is ETGVTQSPTHLIKTRGQQVTLRCSSQSGHNTVSWYQQALGQGPQFIFQYYREEENGRGNFPPRFSGLQFPNYSSELNVNALELDDSALYLCASSPRGQNYGYTFGSGTRLTVV.

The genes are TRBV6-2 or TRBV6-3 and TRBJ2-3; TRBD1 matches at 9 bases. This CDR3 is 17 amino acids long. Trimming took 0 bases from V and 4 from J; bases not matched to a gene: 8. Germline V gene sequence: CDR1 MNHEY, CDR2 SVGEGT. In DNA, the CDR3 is TGTGCCAGCAGTTACTCGAGGGGAACAGGGGGCGCAGATACGCAGTATTTT. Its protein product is CASSYSRGTGGADTQYF.

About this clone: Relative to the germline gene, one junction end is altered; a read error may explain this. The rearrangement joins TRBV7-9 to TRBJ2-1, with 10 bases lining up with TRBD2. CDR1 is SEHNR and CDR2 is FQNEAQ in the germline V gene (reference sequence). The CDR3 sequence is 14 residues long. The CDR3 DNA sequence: TGTGCCAGCAGCCTAGCGGGAGTACATATGGAGCAGTTCTTC. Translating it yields CASSLAGVHMEQFF.

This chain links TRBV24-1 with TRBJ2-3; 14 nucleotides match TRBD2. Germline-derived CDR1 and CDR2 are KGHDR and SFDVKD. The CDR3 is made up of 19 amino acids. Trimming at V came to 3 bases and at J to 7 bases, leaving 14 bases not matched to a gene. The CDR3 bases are TGTGCCACCAGTGATCCGATGTCGGGACTAGCGGGAGAACGGAATACGCAGTATTTT. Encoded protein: CATSDPMSGLAGERNTQYF.

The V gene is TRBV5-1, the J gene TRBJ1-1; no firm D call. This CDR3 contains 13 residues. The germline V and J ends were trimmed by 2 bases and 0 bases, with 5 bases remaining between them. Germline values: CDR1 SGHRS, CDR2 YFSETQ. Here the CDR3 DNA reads TGCGCCAGCAGCTTTCAGGTGAACACTGAAGCTTTCTTT. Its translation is CASSFQVNTEAFF.

Here the CDR3 reads CASSLGRGRAREQYF. For the CDR3, the DNA is TGTGCCAGCAGCTTAGGCCGGGGGAGGGCCCGCGAGCAGTACTTC. V and J are TRBV13 and TRBJ2-7; 7 bases match TRBD2. The ends lost 0 bases at V and 6 bases at J; junction bases unmatched: 8. CDR1 is PRHDT, CDR2 FYEKMQ, per germline (reference sequence). The CDR3 covers 15 residues.

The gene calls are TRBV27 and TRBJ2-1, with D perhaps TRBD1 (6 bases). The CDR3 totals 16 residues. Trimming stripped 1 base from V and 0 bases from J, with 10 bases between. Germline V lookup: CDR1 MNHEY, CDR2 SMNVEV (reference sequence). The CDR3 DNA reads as TGTGCCAGCAGTTTATGGGGGCCAAGCTCCTACAATGAGCAGTTCTTC. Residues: CASSLWGPSSYNEQFF.

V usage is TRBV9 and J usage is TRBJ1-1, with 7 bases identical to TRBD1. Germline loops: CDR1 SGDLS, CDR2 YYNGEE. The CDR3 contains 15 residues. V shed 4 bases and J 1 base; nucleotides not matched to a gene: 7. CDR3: CASSFEDRRNTEAFF. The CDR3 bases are TGTGCCAGCAGCTTTGAGGACAGGAGGAACACTGAAGCTTTCTTT.

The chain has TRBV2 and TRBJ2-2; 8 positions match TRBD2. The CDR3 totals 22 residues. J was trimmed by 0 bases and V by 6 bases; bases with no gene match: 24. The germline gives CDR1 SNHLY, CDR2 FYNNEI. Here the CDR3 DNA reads TGTGCCAGCAGGCGATCGGTGGTGGGGCTAGCGGGTGATGGGTCGAACACCGGGGAGCTGTTTTTT. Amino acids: CASRRSVVGLAGDGSNTGELFF.

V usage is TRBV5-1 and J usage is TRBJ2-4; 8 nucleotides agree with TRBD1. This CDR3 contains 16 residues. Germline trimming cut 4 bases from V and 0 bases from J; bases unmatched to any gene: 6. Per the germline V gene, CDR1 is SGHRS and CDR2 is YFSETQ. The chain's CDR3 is CASSIRQGLAKNIQYF. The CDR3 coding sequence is TGCGCCAGCAGCATCCGACAGGGGCTAGCCAAAAACATTCAGTACTTC. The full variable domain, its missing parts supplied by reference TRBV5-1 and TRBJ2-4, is KAGVTQTPRYLIKTRGQQVTLSCSPISGHRSVSWYQQTPGQGLQFLFEYFSETQRNKGNFPGRFSGRQFSNSRSEMNVSTLELGDSALYLCASSIRQGLAKNIQYFGAGTRLSVL.

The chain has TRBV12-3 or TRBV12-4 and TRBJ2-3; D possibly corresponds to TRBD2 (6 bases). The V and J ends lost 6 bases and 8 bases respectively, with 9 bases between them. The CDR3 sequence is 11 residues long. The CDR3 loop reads CASSAGPTQYF. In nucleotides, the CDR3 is TGTGCCAGCAGCGCGGGGCCTACGCAGTATTTT.

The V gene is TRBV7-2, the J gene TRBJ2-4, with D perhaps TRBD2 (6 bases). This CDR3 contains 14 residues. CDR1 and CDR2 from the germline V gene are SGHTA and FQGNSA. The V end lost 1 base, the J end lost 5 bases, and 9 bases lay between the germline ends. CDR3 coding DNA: TGTGCCAGCAGCTTAGGCGGGAACGAAAACATTCAGTACTTC. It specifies CASSLGGNENIQYF.

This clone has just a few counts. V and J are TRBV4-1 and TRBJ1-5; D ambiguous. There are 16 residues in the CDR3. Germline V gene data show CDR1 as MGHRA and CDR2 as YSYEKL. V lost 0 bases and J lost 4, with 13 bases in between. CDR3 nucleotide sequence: TGCGCCAGCAGCCAAGATTCCCCGGGGAGGAATCAGCCCCAGCATTTT. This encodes CASSQDSPGRNQPQHF.

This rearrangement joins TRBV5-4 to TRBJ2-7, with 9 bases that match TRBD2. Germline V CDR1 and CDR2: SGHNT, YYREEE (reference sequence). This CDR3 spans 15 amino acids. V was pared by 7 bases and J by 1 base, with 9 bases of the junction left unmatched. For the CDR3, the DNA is TGTGCCAGCTCGGCGGGGCGGGAGGGATCCTACGAGCAGTACTTC. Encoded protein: CASSAGREGSYEQYF. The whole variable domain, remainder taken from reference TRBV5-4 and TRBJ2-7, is ETGVTQSPTHLIKTRGQQVTLRCSSQSGHNTVSWYQQALGQGPQFIFQYYREEENGRGNFPPRFSGLQFPNYSSELNVNALELDDSALYLCASSAGREGSYEQYFGPGTRLTVT.

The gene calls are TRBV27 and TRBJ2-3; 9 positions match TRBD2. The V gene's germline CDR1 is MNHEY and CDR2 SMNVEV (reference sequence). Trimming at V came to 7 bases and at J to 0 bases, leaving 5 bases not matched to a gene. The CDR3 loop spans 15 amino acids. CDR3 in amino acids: CASIALAGSTDTQYF. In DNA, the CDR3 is TGTGCCAGCATCGCTCTAGCGGGAAGCACAGATACGCAGTATTTT.

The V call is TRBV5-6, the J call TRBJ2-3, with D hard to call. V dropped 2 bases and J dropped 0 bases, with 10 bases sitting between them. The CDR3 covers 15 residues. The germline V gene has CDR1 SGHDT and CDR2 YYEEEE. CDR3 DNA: TGTGCCAGCAGCTTACTCTCTAACAGCACAGATACGCAGTATTTT. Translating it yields CASSLLSNSTDTQYF.

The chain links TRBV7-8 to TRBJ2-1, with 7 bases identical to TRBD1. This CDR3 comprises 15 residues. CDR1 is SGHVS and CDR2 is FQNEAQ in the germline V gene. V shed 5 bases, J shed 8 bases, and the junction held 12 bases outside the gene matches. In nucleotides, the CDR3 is TGTGCCAGCAGCGCTCCGGGACAGTCCATCTATGAGCAGTTCTTC. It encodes CASSAPGQSIYEQFF.

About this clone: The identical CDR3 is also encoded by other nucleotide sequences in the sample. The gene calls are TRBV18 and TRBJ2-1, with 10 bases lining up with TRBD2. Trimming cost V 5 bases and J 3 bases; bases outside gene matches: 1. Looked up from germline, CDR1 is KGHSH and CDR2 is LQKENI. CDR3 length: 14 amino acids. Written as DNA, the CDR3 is TGTGCCAGCTCAAGCGGGAGGGACTACAATGAGCAGTTCTTC. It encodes CASSSGRDYNEQFF.

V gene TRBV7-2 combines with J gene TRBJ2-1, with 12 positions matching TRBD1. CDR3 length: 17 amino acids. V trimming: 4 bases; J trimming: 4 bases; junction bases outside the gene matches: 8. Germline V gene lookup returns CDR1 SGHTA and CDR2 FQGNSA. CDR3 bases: TGTGCCAGCAGCTGGCCGGGACAGGGGGCCCGTTACAATGAGCAGTTCTTC. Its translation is CASSWPGQGARYNEQFF.

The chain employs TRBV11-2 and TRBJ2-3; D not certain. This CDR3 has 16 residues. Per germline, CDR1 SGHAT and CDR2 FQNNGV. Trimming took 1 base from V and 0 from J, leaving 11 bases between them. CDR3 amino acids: CASSLARYRSTDTQYF. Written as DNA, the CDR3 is TGTGCCAGCAGCTTAGCAAGGTACAGAAGCACAGATACGCAGTATTTT.

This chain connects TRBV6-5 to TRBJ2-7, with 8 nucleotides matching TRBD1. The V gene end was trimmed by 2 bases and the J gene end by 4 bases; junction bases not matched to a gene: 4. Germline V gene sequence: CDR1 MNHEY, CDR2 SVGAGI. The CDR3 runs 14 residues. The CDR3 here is CASSYLQGAYEQYF. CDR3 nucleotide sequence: TGTGCCAGCAGTTACCTCCAGGGGGCATACGAGCAGTACTTC.